This T cell receptor (beta chain) was sequenced during a study of cytomegalovirus exposure and HLA in healthy donors. About the research overall: Most donors, roughly 77% of a few hundred genotyped, fell in the Caucasian-associated ancestry cluster.

In the case of this clone: Its antigen is unknown.

Study-wide points: Analyses of presence/absence relied on an assumption of roughly uniform sequencing depth across donors. Using a false discovery rate of 0.05, a later analysis showed that some 16,000 TCR beta sequences were associated with HLA alleles. The authors enumerated under 200 TCR beta chains as linked to cytomegalovirus.

V was shortened by 6 bases and J by 5 bases, with 11 bases between the two germline ends. The CDR3 sequence is 13 residues long. Germline CDR1 ENHRY, CDR2 SYGVKD. The PCR employed 60 Vbeta primers together with 13 Jbeta primers. Data came from immunoSEQ multiplex PCR; TCRdb stores just in-frame clones and leaves some out. Of around 150,000 clones in the sample, roughly three quarters were seen once. The clonotype originates from a male donor in good health and CMV-seronegative. Material for sequencing was PBMCs. The rearrangement uses TRBV10-3 and TRBJ2-1, with D unclear. CDR3 sequence (DNA): TGTGCCATCAGGGGCTCTGAAAACAATGAGCAGTTCTTC. This translates into CAIRGSENNEQFF.